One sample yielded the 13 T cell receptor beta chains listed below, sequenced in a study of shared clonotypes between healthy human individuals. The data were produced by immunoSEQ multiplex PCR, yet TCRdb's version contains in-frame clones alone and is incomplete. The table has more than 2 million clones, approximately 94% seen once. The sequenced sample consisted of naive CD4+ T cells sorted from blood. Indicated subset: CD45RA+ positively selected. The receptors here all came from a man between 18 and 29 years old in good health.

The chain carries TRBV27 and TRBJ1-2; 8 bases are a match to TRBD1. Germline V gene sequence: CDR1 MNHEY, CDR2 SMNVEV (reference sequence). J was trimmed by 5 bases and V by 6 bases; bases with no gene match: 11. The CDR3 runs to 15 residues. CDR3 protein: CASSRGDRQHYGYTF. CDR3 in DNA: TGTGCCAGCAGCCGCGGGGACAGGCAGCATTATGGCTACACCTTC.

DNA of the CDR3: TGCGCCAGCAGCTTAGACAGGGGGCTTCTGAAAAGGCTGTTTTTT. Its protein is CASSLDRGLLKRLFF. The chain uses TRBV4-1 and TRBJ1-4; 10 bases match TRBD1. CDR1 is MGHRA and CDR2 is YSYEKL in the germline V gene. The V and J ends lost 5 bases and 14 bases, in that order; junction bases with no gene match: 14. The CDR3 spans 15 residues.

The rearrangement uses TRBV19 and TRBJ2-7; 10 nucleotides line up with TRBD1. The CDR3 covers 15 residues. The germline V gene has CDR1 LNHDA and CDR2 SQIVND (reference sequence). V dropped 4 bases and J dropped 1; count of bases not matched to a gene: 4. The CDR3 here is CASSSGTGVSYEQYF. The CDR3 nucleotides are TGTGCCAGTAGTAGCGGGACAGGGGTGTCCTACGAGCAGTACTTC.

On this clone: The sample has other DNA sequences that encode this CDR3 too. The CDR3 is CASSTKTDTQYF. Here the CDR3 DNA reads TGTGCCAGTAGTACCAAGACTGATACGCAGTATTTT. The genes are TRBV19 and TRBJ2-3, with no clear D. V was cut by 4 bases and J by 6 bases, with 8 bases left in between. From germline, CDR1 is LNHDA and CDR2 SQIVND (reference sequence). This CDR3 region has 12 residues.

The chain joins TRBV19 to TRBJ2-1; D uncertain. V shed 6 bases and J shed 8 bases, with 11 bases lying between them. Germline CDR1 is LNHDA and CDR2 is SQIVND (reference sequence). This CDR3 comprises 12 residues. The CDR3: CASSERWDEQFF. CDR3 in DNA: TGTGCCAGTAGCGAAAGGTGGGATGAGCAGTTCTTC.

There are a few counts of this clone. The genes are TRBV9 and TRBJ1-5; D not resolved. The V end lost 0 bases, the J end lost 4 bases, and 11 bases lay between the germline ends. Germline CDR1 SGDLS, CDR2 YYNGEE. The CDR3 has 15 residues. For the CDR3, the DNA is TGTGCCAGCAGCGTAGATGGCGGAGTAAATCAGCCCCAGCATTTT. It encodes CASSVDGGVNQPQHF. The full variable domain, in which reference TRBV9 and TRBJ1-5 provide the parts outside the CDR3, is DSGVTQTPKHLITATGQRVTLRCSPRSGDLSVYWYQQSLDQGLQFLIQYYNGEERAKGNILERFSAQQFPDLHSELNLSSLELGDSALYFCASSVDGGVNQPQHFGDGTRLSIL.

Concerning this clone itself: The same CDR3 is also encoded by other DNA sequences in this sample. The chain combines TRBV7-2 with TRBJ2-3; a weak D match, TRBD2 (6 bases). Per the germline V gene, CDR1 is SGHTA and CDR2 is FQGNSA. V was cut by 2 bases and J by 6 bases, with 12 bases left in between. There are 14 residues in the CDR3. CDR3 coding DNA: TGTGCCAGCAGCTTACGACGGGAGTCCGATACGCAGTATTTT. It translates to CASSLRRESDTQYF.

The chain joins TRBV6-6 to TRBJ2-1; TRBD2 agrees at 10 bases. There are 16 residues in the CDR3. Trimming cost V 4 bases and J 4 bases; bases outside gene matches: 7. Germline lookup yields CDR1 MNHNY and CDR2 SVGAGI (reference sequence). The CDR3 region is CASSWGEAGGYNEQFF. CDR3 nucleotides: TGTGCCAGCAGTTGGGGAGAAGCGGGAGGGTACAATGAGCAGTTCTTC.

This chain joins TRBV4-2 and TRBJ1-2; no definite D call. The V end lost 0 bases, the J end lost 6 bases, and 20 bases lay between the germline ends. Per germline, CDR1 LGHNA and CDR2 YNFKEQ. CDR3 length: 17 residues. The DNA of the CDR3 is TGTGCCAGCAGCCAAGACCGGACCGGGGTCCTATATGATGGCTACACCTTC. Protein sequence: CASSQDRTGVLYDGYTF.

The CDR3 DNA sequence: TGTGCCAGCAGCCTCCATATGGGGGCAGGGGGAGGCTACTATGGCTACACCTTC. Translation gives CASSLHMGAGGGYYGYTF. The chain recombines TRBV2 with TRBJ1-2, with TRBD1 identical over 7 bases. CDR1 is SNHLY and CDR2 is FYNNEI in the germline V gene. The J segment lost 3 bases and the V segment lost 6 bases, leaving 19 bases of the junction unmatched. The CDR3 is made up of 18 amino acids. The full variable domain, in which reference TRBV2 and TRBJ1-2 provide the parts outside the CDR3, is EPEVTQTPSHQVTQMGQEVILRCVPISNHLYFYWYRQILGQKVEFLVSFYNNEISEKSEIFDDQFSVERPDGSNFTLKIRSTKLEDSAMYFCASSLHMGAGGGYYGYTFGSGTRLTVV.

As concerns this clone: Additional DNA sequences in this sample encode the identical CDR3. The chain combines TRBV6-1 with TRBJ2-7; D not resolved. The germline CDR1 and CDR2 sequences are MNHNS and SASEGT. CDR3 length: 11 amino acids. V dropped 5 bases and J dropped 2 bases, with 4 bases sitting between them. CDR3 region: CASSSAYEQYF. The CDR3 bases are TGTGCCAGCAGTTCCGCCTACGAGCAGTACTTC.

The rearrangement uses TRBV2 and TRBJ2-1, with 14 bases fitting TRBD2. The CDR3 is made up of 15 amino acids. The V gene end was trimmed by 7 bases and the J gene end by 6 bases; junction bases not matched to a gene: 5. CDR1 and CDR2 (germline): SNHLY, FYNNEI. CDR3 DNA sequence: TGTGCCAGCACCAGACTAGCGGGAGGGTCCAATGAGCAGTTCTTC. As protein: CASTRLAGGSNEQFF.

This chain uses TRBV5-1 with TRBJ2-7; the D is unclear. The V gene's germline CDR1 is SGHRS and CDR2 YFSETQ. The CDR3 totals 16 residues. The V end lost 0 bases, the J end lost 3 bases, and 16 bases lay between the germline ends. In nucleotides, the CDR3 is TGCGCCAGCAGCTTGGAAGGCGGAGCAAGGAACTACGAGCAGTACTTC. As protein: CASSLEGGARNYEQYF.